Sequencing of this T cell receptor beta chain was carried out in a study of regulatory T cells in long-lasting Graves disease listed by TCRdb under 2021. With regard to the full study: Antithyroid drugs had been taken for less than 3 months by newly diagnosed Graves' disease patients. Patients with persistent Graves' disease were compared with patients with newly diagnosed Graves' disease using TCR sequencing and RNA sequencing of peripheral blood. The study took place in China and was registered as a clinical trial. A total of about 33 samples underwent TCR sequencing, from about 13 patients with persistent Graves' disease and 20 patients with newly diagnosed Graves' disease.

This clonotype was seen a few times. Its antigen has not been determined. No base quality values were provided; no much bigger clone lies one nucleotide off. Results and caveats for the whole study, not just this receptor: Sequencing and analysis were restricted to the TCR beta chain. A larger number of public clonotypes was shared among persistent patients (approximately 3,000) than among newly diagnosed patients (roughly 1,000). Compared with newly diagnosed patients, patients with persistent Graves' disease had lower TCR Shannon entropy and fewer highly expanded clones, which suggests clonal expansion. The authors noted that the small sample size was a limitation that may lower accuracy. Preferential use of TRBV28, TRBJ1-2 and TRBJ2-5 was observed in persistent disease, whereas TRBV20-1 and TRBJ2-1 were favored in newly diagnosed disease. The study examined only peripheral blood because the primary lesion, thyroid tissue, could not be accessed.

Looking up the germline V gene yields CDR1 MDHEN and CDR2 SYDVKM. Counted from cysteine to phenylalanine, this CDR3 has 17 amino acids. The CDR3 DNA has 51 bases and is translated from base 1. V is pruned by 4 bases and J by 5 bases, leaving 10 bases of the junction without a gene match. The library was made by multiplex PCR. The sequencing machine was an Illumina HiSeq 4000. To build TCR beta libraries, CDR3 regions were amplified by Arm-PCR using iRepertoire HTBI primers. Before sequencing, the PCR products went through gel purification. The source study handled its data this way. Gene usage analysis of CDR3 amino acid clonotypes relied on the 60 or so TRBV and 14 TRBJ segments identified across samples. Filtered high-quality paired reads were merged into contigs using COPE and FqMerger. Contigs were aligned with BLAST to IMGT TRBV, TRBD and TRBJ reference genes, and CDR3 was defined per IMGT. Highly expanded clones were defined as clonotypes with a frequency above 0.1%. Repertoire diversity was measured by Shannon entropy, and V-J evenness by the Gini coefficient. A clonotype was considered public if more than one individual shared it. The public sequencing data were trimmed at Q25 with fastp and processed into clonotypes with MiXCR by TCRdb, which kept only in-frame beta chains. Each entry is one CDR3 protein sequence, shown with its most common DNA and genes. V and J calls and clone size were set by TCRdb, not the authors. Counted in this sample were about 450,000 distinct CDR3 sequences; 16% of them appeared once. Of the sample, around 10% falls within the top ten clones.

The time point label, read with the paper, signifies: newly diagnosed GD, antithyroid drugs for less than 3 months. For both TCR sequencing and RNA sequencing, RNA was extracted from PBMCs using TRIzol. The diagnosis of Graves' disease was made according to American Thyroid Association guidelines. Recruitment of patients was carried out at an endocrinology department in Xi'an, China. Each patient gave about 10 milliliters of peripheral blood, collected in an EDTA anticoagulant tube. Ficoll Paque Plus density gradient separation was used to isolate PBMCs, and no further T cell sorting was done. RNA quality was checked with an Agilent 2100 Bioanalyzer and agarose gel, and concentration with a NanoDrop 2000. These data also formed part of another study, on T cells in Graves' hyperthyroidism and ophthalmopathy. As the second publication notes: A patient counted as having stable Graves' hyperthyroidism if no progression to ophthalmopathy occurred over 18 months of follow-up. Hyperthyroidism patients were newly diagnosed, with disease duration under 2 months, and aged 18 to 65 years. Exclusion was applied to patients with uncontrolled infections, other autoimmune diseases, pregnancy or lactation. Diagnoses were based on clinical symptoms, serum thyroxine and TRAb, thyroid ultrasound and orbital computed tomography. The first round of RT-PCR for the TCR CDR3 was performed with the HTBI primer set and the Qiagen OneStep RT-PCR kit. Most expanded thyroid clonotypes (frequency above 0.001) were also found in blood, which suggests that blood repertoires may mirror thyroid immune responses. In cross-validation, a model built on a 13 V-J signature told ophthalmopathy apart from stable hyperthyroidism with over 85% sensitivity and around 84% specificity, and in testing the same model reached 80%/75%. In validation, progression to ophthalmopathy was predicted by the model with around 71% sensitivity and approximately 78% specificity, a median of approximately 7.1 months before onset. A discovery cohort of about a hundred patients, 43 with Graves' ophthalmopathy and 57 with stable Graves' hyperthyroidism, was used to find distinguishing TCR V-J signatures. Whether ophthalmopathy could be predicted prospectively was tested in an independent validation cohort made up of some 20 hyperthyroidism patients plus 17 patients who later progressed to ophthalmopathy. The approximately 98 discovery patients were randomly divided into training and test sets at a 7:3 ratio. In addition, the study compared T-cell repertoires in thyroid tissue and in blood from 6 or 7 Graves' hyperthyroidism patients. After blood sampling, hyperthyroidism patients were treated with methimazole at a starting dose of 30 mg daily, and ophthalmopathy patients were treated with high-dose intravenous methylprednisolone. A second multiplex PCR round built the libraries, followed by size selection and purification. Sequencing of the libraries was done on an Illumina HiSeq2000 using paired-end 100 bp reads. Raw data were processed with SOAPnuke, discarding reads with adapters, uncalled bases, mean Phred below 15, or no exact constant-primer or identifier match. COPE v1.2.5 was used to merge high-quality paired reads, and clonotypes were defined as unique nucleotide sequences. Clonotypes were aligned to IMGT TRBV, TRBD and TRBJ reference segments using MiTCR v1.1. The analysis was restricted to V-J combinations with a frequency above 0.0001, which together covered roughly 99% of the repertoires. The TCS score was defined as the ratio of F50 (clonal expansion) to E x V (chaos), calculated using BLOSUM62-based TCRdist between CDR3 peptides within each V-J. Welch's t-statistics and random forest reduced around 510 V-J features to about 12, which were used in a naive Bayes classifier (R e1071). Sample size was not statistically predetermined, and investigators were not blinded to group allocation. The paper reports TCR Vbeta CDR3 sequencing of over 130 peripheral blood samples: around 45 ophthalmopathy, under 80 hyperthyroidism and some 17 progressor patients.

This receptor chain uses TRBV28 and TRBJ2-1; 11 bases in the middle match TRBD2. Sequences were derived from peripheral blood mononuclear cells (PBMCs), sampled at new diagnosis, from a patient treated with antithyroid drugs. The receptor's source is a woman in her 30s with Graves disease. Donor details come from another sample of the same person, matched by shared clones. DNA sequence: TGTGCCAGCAGTTACTCTTCGGGGACTAGCGGTAACAATGAGCAGTTCTTC. Its translation is CASSYSSGTSGNNEQFF.